The present TCR beta chain was sequenced within a study of human T cells and chemical hapten exposure. General study results and limits: The presence of alopecia in the donors means their immune response may differ from healthy people's. Patch test score rose with PT1 expanded TCR count, significant at thresholds 8, 16 and 32, not 4. Expanded TCRs formed significantly more large CDR3 similarity clusters than controls.

This clonotype was detected ten times or more. What it binds is not known. TCRdb passed the RACE reads through MiXCR, listing each CDR3 protein once. Here the sample spans a few hundred thousand distinct CDR3 sequences, 4.8% being singletons. Specified time point: patch test 1, 2 weeks after DPC sensitization. Treatment reported: therapeutic diphenylcyclopropenone sensitization with weekly scalp DPC. Someone pulled total RNA out of unfractionated whole blood. This TCR derives from a woman aged 45-65 years with alopecia areata. Some clones in this sample may be carry-over from other donors' samples. Sample: whole blood, taken in connection with sensitization to the hapten diphenylcyclopropenone (DPC).

The CDR3 coding sequence is TGTGCCAGCAGCTCATATCCCCCCTCCGGGACTAGCGGGTATACGCAGTATTTT. Amino acid sequence: CASSSYPPSGTSGYTQYF. V gene TRBV7-3 combines with J gene TRBJ2-3; TRBD2 matches at 12 bases. CDR3 length: 18 amino acids. Germline CDR1 SGHTA, CDR2 FQGTGA. V trimming: 4 bases; J trimming: 7 bases; junction bases outside the gene matches: 15.